The subject of this entry is one T cell receptor beta chain. The data derive from a study of T cell responses to AZD1222 COVID-19 vaccine. Study in general: Investigators merged groups given second doses at roughly 4 or roughly 12 weeks.

Using immunoSEQ multiplex PCR, the repertoire was profiled, and TCRdb retains in-frame clones only, with some absent. The sample consists of roughly 150,000 clones, roughly 88% of them appearing once. CDR1 and CDR2 (germline): MNHEY, SVGEGT. V was trimmed by 6 bases and J by 4 bases, leaving 14 bases between them. The CDR3 runs 14 residues. V is TRBV6-2 or TRBV6-3 and J is TRBJ2-3; D uncertain. The sample here was peripheral blood, taken on day 0 of AZD1222 vaccination. The receptor was derived from an adult in good health. The CDR3 loop is CASSHGFNPDTQYF. The CDR3 nucleotides read TGTGCCAGCAGCCATGGATTTAATCCAGATACGCAGTATTTT.